This record covers a single T cell receptor (beta chain). V trimming: 4 bases; J trimming: 6 bases; junction bases outside the gene matches: 10. Germline CDR1 SGDLS, CDR2 YYNGEE. The CDR3 extends over 14 amino acids. The sample belongs to a study of T cell responses to AZD1222 COVID-19 vaccine. TCRdb's copy holds only in-frame clones and misses some; the assay was immunoSEQ multiplex PCR. The sample carries roughly 170,000 clones, approximately 86% recorded once. The receptor comes from an adult in good health. The chain combines TRBV9 with TRBJ2-7, with TRBD1 matching over 7 bases. This specimen was peripheral blood, taken on day 0 of AZD1222 vaccination. The CDR3 region has the DNA TGTGCCAGCAGCCCAGGGGCAGGGGGTGGCGAGCAGTACTTC. This translates into CASSPGAGGGEQYF.